These 6 T cell receptor beta chains were sequenced from one sample in a study of CD8+ T cells in alopecia areata. RNA extraction was followed by reverse transcription into cDNA, which acted as the sequencing template. TCRdb's copy holds only in-frame clones and misses some; the assay was immunoSEQ multiplex PCR. The specimen has over 100,000 clones, none found just once. Sequencing was carried out using lesional skin. These receptors were taken from a C3H/HeJ mouse with alopecia areata. The MHC haplotype of the strain is H2-k.

A few counts support this clone. The germline and genes are mouse ones. The sequence runs out 4 residues before the end of the CDR3; the remainder is reconstructed from the germline J gene. The gene calls are TRBV19 and TRBJ2-3; TRBD2 matches at 10 bases. The V gene's germline CDR1 is FNHDT and CDR2 SITEND (reference sequence). The V segment lost 0 bases and the J segment 1 base; nucleotides outside the gene matches: 2. CDR3 length: 16 amino acids. CDR3 DNA, as far as it was read: TGTGCCAGCAGTATAGGGACTGGGGGACGTGCAGAA. It yields the protein CASSIGTGGRAE. The complete CDR3 sequence is CASSIGTGGRAETLYF.

Concerning this clone itself: Genes and germline are mouse. The CDR3 end lies 4 residues beyond the end of the read and is filled in from the germline J gene. The chain employs TRBV19 and TRBJ2-1; D is perhaps TRBD1 (7 bases). The germline V gene encodes CDR1 FNHDT and CDR2 SITEND (reference sequence). There are 14 residues in the CDR3. The V end was cut by 5 bases, the J end by 2 bases, with 11 bases between. The CDR3: CASRVRGDYAEQFF. Incomplete CDR3 DNA: TGTGCCAGCAGGGTCAGGGGGGACTATGCT.

Notes on this clone: The gene names here belong to mouse. The DNA ends 4 residues before the CDR3 does, and the rest of the CDR3 is filled in from the germline J gene. The chain is built from TRBV5 and TRBJ2-4, with TRBD2 identical over 9 bases. The CDR3 runs 16 residues. Trimming took 1 base from V and 0 from J; bases not matched to a gene: 2. Germline V gene data show CDR1 as LGHNA and CDR2 as YNLKQL (reference sequence). CDR3 loop: CASSQGLGASQNTLYF. The part of the CDR3 DNA that was read is TGTGCCAGCAGCCAAGGACTGGGGGCTAGTCAAAAC.

Comment on this clone: The gene names here belong to mouse. The sequenced fragment ends 4 residues before the CDR3 boundary, so the rest is inferred from the germline J gene. The rearrangement joins TRBV13-1 to TRBJ2-5, with D tentatively TRBD1 (6 bases). V lost 4 bases and J lost 0, with 12 bases in between. The CDR3 loop spans 15 amino acids. Germline V lookup: CDR1 NSHNY, CDR2 SYGAGN. CDR3 bases read: TGTGCCAGCAGTTACAGGGAGGGGAACCAAGAC. Translation gives CASSYREGNQD. The CDR3, in full, reads CASSYREGNQDTQYF.

This clone was found a few times. Genes and germline are mouse. CDR3: CTCSADVGLGGDTQYF. Partial CDR3 DNA: TGCACCTGCAGTGCAGATGTGGGACTGGGGGGAGAC. The chain joins TRBV1 to TRBJ2-5, with 12 bases matching TRBD2. The read halts 4 residues ahead of the CDR3 end, with the missing end drawn from the germline J gene. CDR1 is NSQYPW, CDR2 LRSPGD, per germline (reference sequence). The CDR3 has 16 residues. The whole variable domain, remainder taken from reference TRBV1 and TRBJ2-5, is VTLLEQNPRWRLVPRGQAVNLRCILKNSQYPWMSWYQQDLQKQLQWLFTLRSPGDKEVKSLPGADYLATRVTDTELRLQVANMSQGRTLYCTCSADVGLGGDTQYFGPGTRLLVL.

With respect to this clone: These gene names are mouse names. The sequenced fragment ends 4 residues before the CDR3 boundary, so the rest is inferred from the germline J gene. The rearrangement links TRBV1 to TRBJ2-7; 9 nucleotides line up with TRBD2. The CDR3 is made up of 16 amino acids. Germline V lookup: CDR1 NSQYPW, CDR2 LRSPGD (reference sequence). The DNA read from the CDR3 is TGCACCTGCAGTGCAGATTTTGGGGGGGCAAGTGAT. It specifies CTCSADFGGASD. The full CDR3 is CTCSADFGGASDEQYF.